What follows are 12 T cell receptor beta chains derived from one specimen sequenced in a study of control samples from healthy donors and cancer patients (TCRdb year 2020). Receptor amplification or capture employed the immunoSEQ multiplex PCR assay. TCRdb carries this immuneACCESS record with in-frame sequences only. Its versions omit some clonotypes, under half of them owing to an unresolved V gene in the studies checked, with the rest unexplained. Across this sample there are roughly 48,000 clones, with approximately 89% seen only once. The leading ten clones occupy over 20% of the sample. The sequenced material came from PBMCs. These receptors were collected from a woman aged 40 to 50 with head and neck cancer.

The chain joins TRBV5-5 to TRBJ2-7; D is perhaps TRBD1 or TRBD2 (5 bases each). The germline V and J ends were trimmed by 0 bases and 3 bases, with 13 bases remaining between them. Germline V CDR1 and CDR2: SGHKS, YYEKEE (reference sequence). The CDR3 is 15 residues long. CDR3 sequence (DNA): TGTGCCAGCAGCTTGGAGGGGACCCAGTACTACGAGCAGTACTTC. This translates into CASSLEGTQYYEQYF.

V is TRBV15 and J is TRBJ2-7; D might be TRBD1 (5 bases). CDR3 length equals 13 residues. Germline V gene data show CDR1 as LNHNV and CDR2 as YYDKDF (reference sequence). Trimming cost V 3 bases and J 1 base, with 7 bases left between them. CDR3 bases: TGTGCCACCAGCAGGACAGTTTCCTACGAGCAGTACTTC. Translated, it gives CATSRTVSYEQYF. Variable domain in full (rest from reference TRBV15 and TRBJ2-7): DAMVIQNPRYQVTQFGKPVTLSCSQTLNHNVMYWYQQKSSQAPKLLFHYYDKDFNNEADTPDNFQSRRPNTSFCFLDIRSPGLGDTAMYLCATSRTVSYEQYFGPGTRLTVT.

This sequence joins TRBV7-6 and TRBJ2-5; a possible D gene is TRBD2 (6 bases). Germline CDR1 and CDR2: SGHVS and FNYEAQ. The CDR3 contains 16 residues. V lost 5 bases to trimming and J lost 2 bases, with 18 bases between them. The CDR3 region is CASSLRGSGNQETQYF. The CDR3 region has the DNA TGTGCCAGCAGCCTTCGGGGTAGCGGCAATCAAGAGACCCAGTACTTC.

The chain couples TRBV5-1 to TRBJ2-1; D uncertain. This CDR3 spans 14 amino acids. V was trimmed by 0 bases and J by 1 base, leaving 5 bases between them. Germline loops: CDR1 SGHRS, CDR2 YFSETQ. In nucleotides, the CDR3 is TGCGCCAGCAGCTTGGCCGAGTCCTACAATGAGCAGTTCTTC. Translation gives CASSLAESYNEQFF.

The J gene is TRBJ2-5, the V gene TRBV3-1 (or the pseudogene TRBV3-2), with D uncertain. CDR1 is LGHDT, CDR2 YNNKEL, per germline (reference sequence). This CDR3 has 15 amino acids. The ends were cut back, 1 base at V and 9 bases at J, with 18 bases in the middle. For the CDR3, the DNA is TGTGCCAGCAGCCAAGCAGGCCCCATCCAACGGGCCCAGTACTTC. This encodes CASSQAGPIQRAQYF.

J is TRBJ1-1 and V is TRBV19; 8 bases align to TRBD1. The germline CDR1 and CDR2 sequences are LNHDA and SQIVND (reference sequence). CDR3 size: 16 residues. J was trimmed by 1 base and V by 5 bases; bases with no gene match: 9. The CDR3 sequence is CASSVYRGGSNTEAFF. CDR3 DNA: TGTGCCAGTAGTGTGTACAGGGGGGGTTCGAACACTGAAGCTTTCTTT.

V and J are TRBV5-4 and TRBJ2-7; D is ambiguous. Trimming left V 3 bases short and J 3 bases short, with 13 bases between. The germline V gene encodes CDR1 SGHNT and CDR2 YYREEE (reference sequence). The CDR3 length is 14 residues. CDR3 residues: CASSSPAQNYEQYF. The CDR3 coding sequence is TGTGCCAGCAGCTCCCCGGCCCAAAACTACGAGCAGTACTTC.

V and J are TRBV7-8 and TRBJ2-1, with D possibly being TRBD1 (6 bases). Trimming left V 1 base short and J 0 bases short, with 13 bases between. The CDR3 has 17 amino acids. The germline V gene has CDR1 SGHVS and CDR2 FQNEAQ. CDR3 in amino acids: CASSLGGRRGSYNEQFF. CDR3 DNA: TGTGCCAGCAGCTTAGGGGGGCGGCGTGGCTCCTACAATGAGCAGTTCTTC.

The gene calls are TRBV24-1 and TRBJ2-2, with no clear D. The V gene lost 0 bases and the J gene lost 1 base, with 11 bases spanning the gap. CDR3 length: 17 amino acids. Germline V gives CDR1 KGHDR, CDR2 SFDVKD. The CDR3 DNA reads TGTGCCACCAGTGATTTGGGCAGGTCCGGGAACACCGGGGAGCTGTTTTTT. Translation: CATSDLGRSGNTGELFF.

The V gene is TRBV5-4, the J gene TRBJ1-3; D is ambiguous. Trimming took 1 base from V and 4 from J, leaving 9 bases between them. The CDR3 extends over 14 amino acids. CDR1 and CDR2 from the germline V gene are SGHNT and YYREEE (reference sequence). CDR3: CASSLNRPGNTIYF. The CDR3 coding sequence is TGTGCCAGCAGCTTGAACAGACCGGGAAACACCATATATTTT.

The V gene is TRBV5-1, the J gene TRBJ2-5, with 9 bases that match TRBD1. J was trimmed by 2 bases and V by 4 bases; bases with no gene match: 9. The CDR3 sequence is 16 residues long. Germline-derived CDR1 and CDR2 are SGHRS and YFSETQ. CDR3 sequence (DNA): TGCGCCAGCAGCCCACAGGGGGCAGGAGGTCAAGAGACCCAGTACTTC. It codes for CASSPQGAGGQETQYF. Together with reference TRBV5-1 and TRBJ2-5, the CDR3 gives the full variable domain: KAGVTQTPRYLIKTRGQQVTLSCSPISGHRSVSWYQQTPGQGLQFLFEYFSETQRNKGNFPGRFSGRQFSNSRSEMNVSTLELGDSALYLCASSPQGAGGQETQYFGPGTRLLVL.

This chain joins TRBV19 and TRBJ1-1, with D possibly being TRBD1 (6 bases). Trimming pared 6 bases from V and 0 bases from J, leaving 11 bases between. Germline lookup yields CDR1 LNHDA and CDR2 SQIVND (reference sequence). CDR3 size: 14 residues. Here the CDR3 reads CASRGGSMNTEAFF. The CDR3 DNA is TGTGCCAGTAGGGGGGGCAGTATGAACACTGAAGCTTTCTTT.